The clone carrying this T cell receptor (beta chain) was seen more than once but under ten times. Its antigen is as yet unknown. TCRdb re-derived calls from the reads in MiXCR, one entry per CDR3 protein. The data hold a few hundred thousand distinct CDR3 sequences, with roughly 46% observed a single time. This sample stems from a study of T cell repertoires in cytomegalovirus infection. General study results and limits: People with CMV and the relevant HLA were identified by cumulative public TCR beta family frequency.

The CDR3 consists of 15 residues. Trimming took 1 base from V and 3 from J, leaving 10 bases between them. Germline V CDR1 and CDR2: SGHTA, FQGNSA. This specimen was cultured PBMCs, taken from culture after CMV antigen stimulation. The sequence was collected from a human donor in good health (CMV status not recorded). Some clones in this sample may be carry-over from other donors' samples. The genes are TRBV7-2 and TRBJ2-1; tentatively, D is TRBD1 (6 bases). CDR3 region: CASSLVRGNYNEQFF. CDR3 in DNA: TGTGCCAGCAGCTTAGTGAGGGGGAACTACAATGAGCAGTTCTTC.